The 29 T cell receptor beta chains below all came from one sample that was sequenced in a study of cytomegalovirus exposure and HLA in healthy donors. Primers for the PCR totalled 60 Vbeta and 13 Jbeta. Using immunoSEQ multiplex PCR, the repertoire was profiled, and TCRdb retains in-frame clones only, with some absent. The sample holds roughly 200,000 clones; 75% to 85% are singletons and the top ten take under 0.85%. The specimen sequenced was PBMCs. These receptors originate from a boy aged 10-17 years in good health and CMV-seronegative.

J is TRBJ2-2 and V is TRBV7-9, with 10 nucleotides matching TRBD2. The CDR3 extends over 16 amino acids. CDR1 and CDR2 (germline): SEHNR, FQNEAQ (reference sequence). The junction had 6 bases not matched to a gene; V was cut back by 5 bases and J by 3 bases. CDR3 region: CASSQSGRAHTGELFF. The CDR3 DNA reads as TGTGCCAGCAGCCAGAGCGGGAGGGCCCACACCGGGGAGCTGTTTTTT.

The rearrangement joins TRBV30 to TRBJ1-1; tentatively, D is TRBD1 (5 bases). CDR3 size: 15 residues. Germline lookup yields CDR1 GTSNPN and CDR2 SVGIG (reference sequence). Trimming stripped 0 bases from V and 7 bases from J, with 18 bases between. The CDR3 spells CAWSVWGEVNIEAFF. Here the CDR3 DNA reads TGTGCCTGGAGTGTGTGGGGCGAGGTGAATATTGAAGCTTTCTTT.

The rearrangement uses TRBV10-3 and TRBJ2-5; 9 bases are shared with TRBD1. Near its end, the DNA agrees better with TRBJ2-7, so the J call may be wrong. Germline V gene data show CDR1 as ENHRY and CDR2 as SYGVKD. The CDR3 is 16 amino acids. The CDR3 DNA is TGTGCCATCAGTGAGTCGGTTTGGGACAGGGACCACGAGCAGTACTTC. Amino acids: CAISESVWDRDHEQYF.

CDR3 DNA: TGTGCCAGCAGCAATACTCCCACCCCTTCCTACGAGCAGTACTTC. Residues: CASSNTPTPSYEQYF. The rearrangement links TRBV7-8 to TRBJ2-7, with D hard to call. The CDR3 runs to 15 residues. Germline CDR1 reads SGHVS; CDR2 reads FQNEAQ. Between the trimmed V and J ends, which lost 5 bases and 1 base, there was a span of 15 bases.

V usage is TRBV27 and J usage is TRBJ1-2, with 8 bases aligning to TRBD1. Looked up from germline, CDR1 is MNHEY and CDR2 is SMNVEV (reference sequence). The CDR3 is 14 amino acids. After removal of 4 bases from V and 8 bases from J, the junction contained 9 bases not matched to a gene. For the CDR3, the DNA is TGTGCCAGCAGTTCCCTAGACAGGGGAGAGGGCTACACCTTC. As protein: CASSSLDRGEGYTF.

This clone was counted only a few times. V is TRBV15 and J is TRBJ2-7; perhaps TRBD1 as D (6 bases). Germline V gene data show CDR1 as LNHNV and CDR2 as YYDKDF (reference sequence). Between the trimmed V and J ends, which lost 0 bases and 2 bases, there was a span of 20 bases. CDR3 length equals 18 residues. CDR3 in DNA: TGTGCCACCAGCAGAGATCCCCCGGGACATTCAGGTCCCTACGAGCAGTACTTC. Translation gives CATSRDPPGHSGPYEQYF.

The chain couples TRBV19 to TRBJ1-1; 9 bases match TRBD1. In germline, CDR1 is LNHDA, CDR2 SQIVND (reference sequence). After removal of 4 bases from V and 1 base from J, the junction contained 10 bases not matched to a gene. This CDR3 is 17 amino acids long. The CDR3 nucleotides read TGTGCCAGTAGTACAATGACGGACAGGGGAAGGAACACTGAAGCTTTCTTT. It specifies CASSTMTDRGRNTEAFF.

The chain has TRBV5-6 and TRBJ1-3; TRBD1 matches at 7 bases. The CDR3 has 15 amino acids. The J segment lost 8 bases and the V segment lost 1 base, leaving 9 bases of the junction unmatched. Germline V lookup: CDR1 SGHDT, CDR2 YYEEEE. CDR3 nucleotides: TGTGCCAGCAGCTTGTTTAACAGGGGAGGTTACACCATATATTTT. This gives the protein CASSLFNRGGYTIYF. Full variable domain (missing parts from reference TRBV5-6 and TRBJ1-3): DAGVTQSPTHLIKTRGQQVTLRCSPKSGHDTVSWYQQALGQGPQFIFQYYEEEERQRGNFPDRFSGHQFPNYSSELNVNALLLGDSALYLCASSLFNRGGYTIYFGEGSWLTVV.

V usage is TRBV9 and J usage is TRBJ2-7; tentatively, D is TRBD2 (7 bases). V lost 2 bases, J lost 5 bases, and 14 bases lay in between. The CDR3 is 14 amino acids. Germline V gene data show CDR1 as SGDLS and CDR2 as YYNGEE. CDR3 in amino acids: CASSVGGAWHEQYF. CDR3 DNA sequence: TGTGCCAGCAGCGTGGGGGGGGCTTGGCACGAGCAGTACTTC.

This chain links TRBV2 with TRBJ1-3, with 8 bases that match TRBD1. CDR1 and CDR2 (germline): SNHLY, FYNNEI. The CDR3 extends over 16 amino acids. The V segment lost 0 bases and the J segment 2 bases; nucleotides outside the gene matches: 3. The CDR3 bases are TGTGCCAGCAGTGAAGCCGGCAGGGGGCCTGGAAACACCATATATTTT. Translation gives CASSEAGRGPGNTIYF. The full variable domain, its missing parts supplied by reference TRBV2 and TRBJ1-3, is EPEVTQTPSHQVTQMGQEVILRCVPISNHLYFYWYRQILGQKVEFLVSFYNNEISEKSEIFDDQFSVERPDGSNFTLKIRSTKLEDSAMYFCASSEAGRGPGNTIYFGEGSWLTVV.

V gene TRBV7-9 combines with J gene TRBJ2-3; 10 bases are a match to TRBD2. The germline V gene has CDR1 SEHNR and CDR2 FQNEAQ (reference sequence). V shed 5 bases, J shed 4 bases, and the junction held 6 bases outside the gene matches. This CDR3 comprises 15 residues. DNA for the CDR3: TGTGCCAGCAGCCTTACTAGCGGGGCGGCAGATACGCAGTATTTT. Translated, it gives CASSLTSGAADTQYF.

V gene TRBV7-3 combines with J gene TRBJ2-3, with 8 bases aligning to TRBD2. Germline V lookup: CDR1 SGHTA, CDR2 FQGTGA. The V gene end was trimmed by 5 bases and the J gene end by 4 bases; junction bases not matched to a gene: 8. This CDR3 is 15 amino acids long. The CDR3 reads CASSQQRGRSDTQYF. CDR3 in DNA: TGTGCCAGCAGCCAGCAGCGGGGGAGGTCAGATACGCAGTATTTT.

The CDR3 here is CASSSLGGAIGNTIYF. In nucleotides, the CDR3 is TGTGCCAGCAGTTCCCTAGGGGGAGCTATTGGAAACACCATATATTTT. The chain carries TRBV27 and TRBJ1-3; the D gene is possibly TRBD1 (6 bases). This CDR3 is built from 16 residues. Germline lookup yields CDR1 MNHEY and CDR2 SMNVEV (reference sequence). The V end lost 4 bases, the J end lost 3 bases, and 16 bases lay between the germline ends.

Turning to this clone: Other DNA sequences from this sample encode an identical CDR3 as well. The chain couples TRBV7-9 to TRBJ1-5; no clear D. CDR3 length equals 12 residues. The V and J ends lost 1 base and 6 bases respectively, with 4 bases between them. Germline V gives CDR1 SEHNR, CDR2 FQNEAQ (reference sequence). The DNA for the CDR3 is TGTGCCAGCAGCTTAGGGGCTCAGCCCCAGCATTTT. It specifies CASSLGAQPQHF.

The chain links TRBV11-2 to TRBJ2-1, with D perhaps TRBD2 (5 bases). V was shortened by 3 bases and J by 5 bases, with 14 bases between the two germline ends. Germline V gene data show CDR1 as SGHAT and CDR2 as FQNNGV. This CDR3 region has 15 residues. The CDR3 here is CASSLPAASNNEQFF. CDR3 sequence (DNA): TGTGCCAGCAGCTTGCCCGCCGCTAGCAACAATGAGCAGTTCTTC.

The rearrangement uses TRBV7-2 and TRBJ1-1, with D unclear. From germline, CDR1 is SGHTA and CDR2 FQGNSA. The V and J ends lost 1 base and 0 bases respectively, with 9 bases between them. This CDR3 has 15 amino acids. The CDR3 spells CASSLVGMLNTEAFF. Written as DNA, the CDR3 is TGTGCCAGCAGCTTAGTCGGGATGCTGAACACTGAAGCTTTCTTT.

The J gene is TRBJ1-1, the V gene TRBV29-1, with D hard to call. The germline CDR1 and CDR2 sequences are SQVTM and ANQGSEA. The CDR3 is made up of 13 amino acids. Trimming shortened V by 4 bases and J by 4 bases, and 13 bases separated the two germline ends. The chain's CDR3 is CSVGALAGTEAFF. CDR3 DNA sequence: TGCAGCGTTGGGGCGCTTGCTGGCACTGAAGCTTTCTTT.

This clone has just one count. This chain links TRBV19 with TRBJ2-3, with TRBD1 identical over 7 bases. This CDR3 region has 18 residues. J was trimmed by 1 base and V by 4 bases; bases with no gene match: 14. Looked up from germline, CDR1 is LNHDA and CDR2 is SQIVND (reference sequence). The DNA for the CDR3 is TGTGCCAGTAGTAAAAGGGGGCCCGAGGGCAGGGGCACAGATACGCAGTATTTT. Translated: CASSKRGPEGRGTDTQYF.

This clone was detected only once. The chain is built from TRBV5-6 and TRBJ2-5, with D hard to call. CDR1 SGHDT and CDR2 YYEEEE come from the germline V gene. The CDR3 length is 12 residues. The V end lost 0 bases, the J end lost 5 bases, and 5 bases lay between the germline ends. The CDR3 here is CASSLDWETQYF. CDR3 nucleotides: TGTGCCAGCAGCTTGGACTGGGAGACCCAGTACTTC.

The rearrangement links TRBV11-2 to TRBJ2-3, with a tentative D call TRBD1 (5 bases). V gave up 3 bases and J gave up 5 bases, with 15 bases separating them. Germline CDR1 reads SGHAT; CDR2 reads FQNNGV. The CDR3 is made up of 15 amino acids. The CDR3 loop is CASSLSTGSGDTQYF. Written as DNA, the CDR3 is TGTGCCAGCAGCTTGTCAACAGGATCGGGAGATACGCAGTATTTT.

The chain links TRBV10-3 to TRBJ1-2; maybe TRBD1 (5 bases). Germline V gives CDR1 ENHRY, CDR2 SYGVKD. Trimming cost V 7 bases and J 8 bases, with 8 bases left between them. CDR3 length: 10 residues. DNA for the CDR3: TGTGCCATCAAGGGGTACGGCTACACCTTC. It encodes CAIKGYGYTF.

This chain connects TRBV9 to TRBJ2-7; 14 positions agree with TRBD2. The germline gives CDR1 SGDLS, CDR2 YYNGEE. The V gene end was trimmed by 0 bases and the J gene end by 5 bases; junction bases not matched to a gene: 4. The CDR3 covers 16 residues. CDR3: CASSVGLGLAGDEQYF. CDR3 sequence (DNA): TGTGCCAGCAGCGTAGGTTTGGGACTAGCGGGGGACGAGCAGTACTTC.

This clone has a handful of counts. CDR3 amino acids: CASSYSRSGQNYGYTF. As DNA, the CDR3 is TGTGCCAGCAGTTACTCGAGGTCGGGACAGAACTATGGCTACACCTTC. The chain combines TRBV6-6 with TRBJ1-2; TRBD1 matches at 7 bases. The V gene's germline CDR1 is MNHNY and CDR2 SVGAGI (reference sequence). This CDR3 region has 16 residues. With V trimmed by 0 bases and J by 2 bases, 6 bases remained unmatched.

The rearrangement joins TRBV19 to TRBJ2-7, with 8 bases lining up with TRBD1. Germline CDR1 and CDR2: LNHDA and SQIVND (reference sequence). The CDR3 extends over 14 amino acids. The trim removed 5 bases at V and 3 bases at J, leaving 6 bases unmatched. The CDR3 coding sequence is TGTGCCAGTAGTGTGGGGACAGGCCGCTACGAGCAGTACTTC. Its translation: CASSVGTGRYEQYF.

V gene TRBV7-9 combines with J gene TRBJ2-2, with D hard to call. The V end was cut by 0 bases, the J end by 15 bases, with 11 bases between. The length of the CDR3 is 12 residues. Germline CDR1 SEHNR, CDR2 FQNEAQ (reference sequence). The DNA for the CDR3 is TGTGCCAGCAGCTTAGCTCTCTCAGAGGTGTTTTTT. Protein: CASSLALSEVFF.

The chain employs TRBV7-9 and TRBJ2-7; 9 bases map to TRBD2. The V segment lost 3 bases and the J segment 4 bases; nucleotides outside the gene matches: 4. The CDR3 consists of 14 residues. The germline V gene encodes CDR1 SEHNR and CDR2 FQNEAQ (reference sequence). CDR3 nucleotide sequence: TGTGCCAGCAGCTTTGCGGGAGGGTCATACGAGCAGTACTTC. Translating gives CASSFAGGSYEQYF.

This chain uses TRBV15 with TRBJ2-1, with D tentatively TRBD2 (5 bases). The CDR3 contains 15 residues. V lost 0 bases to trimming and J lost 6 bases, with 12 bases between them. The germline V gene has CDR1 LNHNV and CDR2 YYDKDF (reference sequence). The chain's CDR3 is CATSRDIILANEQFF. CDR3 sequence (DNA): TGTGCCACCAGCAGAGATATTATCCTAGCCAATGAGCAGTTCTTC.

Points on this clone: Other nucleotide sequences in the sample specify the same CDR3. The V gene is TRBV7-2, the J gene TRBJ2-7; TRBD1 aligns across 8 bases. The CDR3 is 14 residues long. Germline V gives CDR1 SGHTA, CDR2 FQGNSA. The V and J ends lost 1 base and 6 bases, in that order; junction bases with no gene match: 5. This CDR3 is CASSLGSGGFEQYF. The CDR3 DNA reads as TGTGCCAGCAGCTTAGGTTCAGGGGGCTTCGAGCAGTACTTC.

This clone occurred once. The chain links TRBV28 to TRBJ2-5; 12 bases are a match to TRBD2. This CDR3 is built from 16 residues. The V gene's germline CDR1 is MDHEN and CDR2 SYDVKM. The V segment lost 3 bases and the J segment 4 bases; nucleotides outside the gene matches: 6. The CDR3 DNA sequence: TGTGCCAGCAGTTTCCCGGGGACTAGCGGGCGAGAGACCCAGTACTTC. Translated: CASSFPGTSGRETQYF. Based on the CDR3 plus reference TRBV28 and TRBJ2-5, the full variable domain is DVKVTQSSRYLVKRTGEKVFLECVQDMDHENMFWYRQDPGLGLRLIYFSYDVKMKEKGDIPEGYSVSREKKERFSLILESASTNQTSMYLCASSFPGTSGRETQYFGPGTRLLVL.